This T cell receptor (beta chain) was recovered during a study of shared clonotypes between healthy human individuals. Positive CCR7 selection of CD45RO-negative cells yielded the naive CD8 cells, and terminally differentiated effector memory CD45RA+ cells were excluded. Caucasian adults residing in Nashville, Tennessee made up all the donors. The CDR3 has 12 amino acids. Deletions cut 8 bases from V and 0 bases from J, with 8 bases between. Looked up from germline, CDR1 is SNHLY and CDR2 is FYNNEI. Study outcomes and limitations: Larger richness was generally estimated for naive than memory subsets.

Sequencing was performed with immunoSEQ multiplex PCR; in TCRdb, only in-frame clones are kept and a portion is missing. The sample holds hundreds of thousands of clones; about 95% are singletons and the top ten take 0.09% to 0.13%. About this clone: Its antigen is unknown.

What was sequenced was naive CD8+ T cells sorted from blood. The receptor was isolated from a woman in her twenties or thirties in good health. The V gene is TRBV2, the J gene TRBJ2-7; perhaps D is TRBD1 or TRBD2 (5 bases each). CDR3 sequence (DNA): TGTGCCAGCGAGGGGATCTCCTACGAGCAGTACTTC. Amino acids: CASEGISYEQYF.